A single sample is the source of the 11 T cell receptor beta chains below, sequenced in a study of T cell repertoires in cytomegalovirus infection. TCRdb independently ran MiXCR on the reads; one entry per CDR3 protein. The profile shows approximately 500,000 distinct CDR3 sequences, approximately 11% of them singletons. What was sequenced was PBMCs. Receptors were obtained from a human donor in good health (CMV status not recorded). Some clones in this sample may be carry-over from other donors' samples.

This clonotype was recorded many times. The chain has TRBV14 and TRBJ2-6, with no clear D. This CDR3 comprises 15 residues. The V and J ends lost 1 base and 0 bases respectively, with 4 bases between them. The germline V gene has CDR1 SGHDN and CDR2 FVKESK. The CDR3 spells CASSQAFSGANVLTF. CDR3 nucleotide sequence: TGTGCCAGCAGCCAAGCCTTCTCTGGGGCCAACGTCCTGACTTTC.

This clonotype was picked up many times. The chain employs TRBV6-1 and TRBJ2-1; D gene unclear. CDR1 and CDR2 from the germline V gene are MNHNS and SASEGT. CDR3 length equals 12 residues. Trimming pared 5 bases from V and 8 bases from J, leaving 10 bases between. For the CDR3, the DNA is TGTGCCAGCAGTTCGCGATCACATGAGCAGTTCTTC. Protein: CASSSRSHEQFF.

This clonotype has at least ten counts. The gene calls are TRBV12-5 and TRBJ2-6; D gene unclear. The V gene lost 1 base and the J gene lost 2 bases, with 6 bases spanning the gap. Germline-derived CDR1 and CDR2 are LGHNT and FRNRAP. The CDR3 is made up of 15 amino acids. The CDR3, as DNA: TGTGCTAGTGGTTTGGGCCCGACTGGGGCCAACGTCCTGACTTTC. Its translation: CASGLGPTGANVLTF.

This clonotype was recorded many times. The chain is built from TRBV7-8 and TRBJ2-7; D not resolved. The CDR3 totals 15 residues. Trimming pared 3 bases from V and 3 bases from J, leaving 15 bases between. CDR1 is SGHVS and CDR2 is FQNEAQ in the germline V gene. The CDR3 DNA follows: TGTGCCAGCAGCTTGGGTCCGGGCCAGAACTACGAGCAGTACTTC. It yields the protein CASSLGPGQNYEQYF.

The V gene is TRBV19, the J gene TRBJ2-1; TRBD2 is a possible D gene (5 bases). This CDR3 comprises 19 residues. CDR1 is LNHDA, CDR2 SQIVND, per germline (reference sequence). Trimming took off 1 base at V and 4 bases at J, with 23 bases between the two ends. CDR3 nucleotides: TGTGCCAGTAGTATAGTGGGTACGTTGGGGAGCAATCATTACAATGAGCAGTTCTTC. It encodes CASSIVGTLGSNHYNEQFF.

The DNA for the CDR3 is TGTGCCAGCAGCTCGCCCGGGCGACGTGCTTTCTTT. Protein product: CASSSPGRRAFF. The rearrangement uses TRBV11-2 and TRBJ1-1; D is undetermined. Germline assignment: CDR1 SGHAT and CDR2 FQNNGV. V was cut by 4 bases and J by 11 bases, with 14 bases left in between. The CDR3 spans 12 residues.

This clonotype came up once. This chain links TRBV5-1 with TRBJ2-2; 13 nucleotides align to TRBD2. V trimming: 2 bases; J trimming: 5 bases; junction bases outside the gene matches: 9. This CDR3 is 18 amino acids long. The germline V gene has CDR1 SGHRS and CDR2 YFSETQ. Here the CDR3 DNA reads TGCGCCAGCAGCTTACTTACTAGCGGGAGGGCCGCGACCGGGGAGCTGTTTTTT. Translating it yields CASSLLTSGRAATGELFF.

In its sample, this clonotype was seen many times. The gene calls are TRBV11-2 and TRBJ2-3; TRBD2 matches 11 bases. This CDR3 has 16 amino acids. Germline CDR1 is SGHAT and CDR2 is FQNNGV. Trimming at V came to 6 bases and at J to 1 base, leaving 6 bases not matched to a gene. CDR3 sequence: CASSPGTSGGTDTQYF. The CDR3 nucleotides read TGTGCCAGCAGTCCTGGGACTAGCGGCGGCACAGATACGCAGTATTTT.

This clonotype was detected ten times or more. This chain links TRBV11-2 with TRBJ2-1; perhaps TRBD2 as D (7 bases). In germline, CDR1 is SGHAT, CDR2 FQNNGV. The CDR3 length is 17 residues. Deletions cut 1 base from V and 8 bases from J, with 21 bases between. CDR3 sequence (DNA): TGTGCCAGCAGCTTAGGGGGAGGGGGGCTTAACTCCCATGAGCAGTTCTTC. It encodes CASSLGGGGLNSHEQFF. The full variable domain, its missing parts supplied by reference TRBV11-2 and TRBJ2-1, is EAGVAQSPRYKIIEKRQSVAFWCNPISGHATLYWYQQILGQGPKLLIQFQNNGVVDDSQLPKDRFSAERLKGVDSTLKIQPAKLEDSAVYLCASSLGGGGLNSHEQFFGPGTRLTVL.

There are many counts of this clonotype. The genes are TRBV2 and TRBJ1-2, with a possible D match to TRBD1 (5 bases). CDR1 SNHLY and CDR2 FYNNEI come from the germline V gene. The CDR3 extends over 14 amino acids. Trimming took off 1 base at V and 6 bases at J, with 12 bases between the two ends. In DNA, the CDR3 is TGTGCCAGCAGTGAAGAAGCCAGGGTGGATGGCTACACCTTC. It is translated as CASSEEARVDGYTF.

This chain's CDR3 is CASSFYITSGRAHEQYF. Here the CDR3 DNA reads TGTGCCAGCAGTTTCTACATTACTAGCGGGAGGGCGCACGAGCAGTACTTC. This chain joins TRBV28 and TRBJ2-7, with 13 bases lining up with TRBD2. The CDR3 is made up of 17 amino acids. V lost 3 bases, J lost 5 bases, and 10 bases stayed unmatched. Germline loops: CDR1 MDHEN, CDR2 SYDVKM. The variable domain in full, completed from reference TRBV28 and TRBJ2-7, reads DVKVTQSSRYLVKRTGEKVFLECVQDMDHENMFWYRQDPGLGLRLIYFSYDVKMKEKGDIPEGYSVSREKKERFSLILESASTNQTSMYLCASSFYITSGRAHEQYFGPGTRLTVT.